The source of this T cell receptor (beta chain) is a study of CD8 T cells in ankylosing spondylitis. CDR1 and CDR2 (germline): SQVTM, ANQGSEA. This CDR3 is 15 amino acids long. V was cut by 6 bases and J by 0 bases, with 12 bases left in between. This clonotype was seen more than once but under ten times. TCRdb redid the calling of the 5' RACE reads with MiXCR, one entry per CDR3 protein. The sample lists 150,000 to 250,000 distinct CDR3 sequences, around 13% occurring once. Sequenced input: blood, either unsorted or a sorted T cell fraction (not recorded which). The clonotype comes from a male donor with ankylosing spondylitis or in good health (not recorded which). The rearrangement joins TRBV29-1 to TRBJ2-6; D unclear. In DNA, the CDR3 is TGCAGCGTCATGACGGATAGCTCTGGGGCCAACGTCCTGACTTTC. It specifies CSVMTDSSGANVLTF.